This TCR beta chain came from a study of CD8+ T cells in alopecia areata. As for treatment: oral pan-JAK inhibitor, 5-10 mg twice daily. This CDR3 contains 14 residues. V lost 1 base and J lost 5, with 11 bases in between. The germline V gene has CDR1 MNHEY and CDR2 SVGAGI. Sequencing used cDNA as its template, made by extracting RNA and reverse transcribing it. Profiled with immunoSEQ multiplex PCR; TCRdb holds only in-frame clones, not every one. The data hold 100,000 to 140,000 clones, with less than 90% observed a single time. The sample consisted of CD8+ T cells sorted from blood, taken at week 24, from a patient treated with tofacitinib. This sequence joins TRBV6-5 and TRBJ2-5, with D possibly TRBD2 on 6 matching bases. The receptor was derived from a human donor with alopecia areata. The CDR3 reads CASSYLTAGETQYF. CDR3 in DNA: TGTGCCAGCAGTTACTTGACCGCGGGGGAGACCCAGTACTTC.